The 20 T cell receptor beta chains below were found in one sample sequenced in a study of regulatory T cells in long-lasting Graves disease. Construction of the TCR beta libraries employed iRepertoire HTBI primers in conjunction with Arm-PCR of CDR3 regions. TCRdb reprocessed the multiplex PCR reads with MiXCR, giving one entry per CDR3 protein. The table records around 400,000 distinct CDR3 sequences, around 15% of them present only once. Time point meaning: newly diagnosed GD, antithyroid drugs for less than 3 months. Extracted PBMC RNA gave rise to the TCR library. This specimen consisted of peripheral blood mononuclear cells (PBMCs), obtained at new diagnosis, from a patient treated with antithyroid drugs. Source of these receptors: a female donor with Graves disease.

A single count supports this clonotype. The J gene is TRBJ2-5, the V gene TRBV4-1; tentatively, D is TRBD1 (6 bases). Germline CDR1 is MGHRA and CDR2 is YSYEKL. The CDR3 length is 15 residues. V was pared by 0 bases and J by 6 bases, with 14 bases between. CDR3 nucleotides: TGCGCCAGCAGCCAAGAGGAATCGGGACAACAGACCCAGTACTTC. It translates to CASSQEESGQQTQYF.

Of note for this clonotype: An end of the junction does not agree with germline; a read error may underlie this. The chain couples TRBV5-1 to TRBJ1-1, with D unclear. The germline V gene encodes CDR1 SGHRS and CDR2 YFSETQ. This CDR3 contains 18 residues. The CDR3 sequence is CASSLAGSATGMNTEAFF. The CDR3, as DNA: TGTGCCAGCAGCTTGGCGGGCAGCGCAACGGGAATGAACACTGAAGCTTTCTTT.

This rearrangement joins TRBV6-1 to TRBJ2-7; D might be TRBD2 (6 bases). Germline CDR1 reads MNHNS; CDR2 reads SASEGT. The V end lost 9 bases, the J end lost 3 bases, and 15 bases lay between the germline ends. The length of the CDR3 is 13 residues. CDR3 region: CASRRGRDYEQYF. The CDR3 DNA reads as TGTGCCAGTCGGCGGGGTCGGGACTACGAGCAGTACTTC.

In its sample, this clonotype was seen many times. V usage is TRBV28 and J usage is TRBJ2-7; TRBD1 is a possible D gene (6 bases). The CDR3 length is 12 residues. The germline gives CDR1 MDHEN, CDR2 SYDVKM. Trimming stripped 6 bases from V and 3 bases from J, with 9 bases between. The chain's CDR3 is CASRPTGYEQYF. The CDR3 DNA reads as TGTGCCAGCAGGCCGACAGGCTACGAGCAGTACTTC.

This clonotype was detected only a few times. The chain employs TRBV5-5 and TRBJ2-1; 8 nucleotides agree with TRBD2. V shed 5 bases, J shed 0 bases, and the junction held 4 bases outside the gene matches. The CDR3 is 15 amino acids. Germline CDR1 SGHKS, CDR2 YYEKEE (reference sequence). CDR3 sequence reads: CASRLSGGSYNEQFF. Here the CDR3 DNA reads TGTGCCAGCAGACTGAGCGGGGGCTCCTACAATGAGCAGTTCTTC.

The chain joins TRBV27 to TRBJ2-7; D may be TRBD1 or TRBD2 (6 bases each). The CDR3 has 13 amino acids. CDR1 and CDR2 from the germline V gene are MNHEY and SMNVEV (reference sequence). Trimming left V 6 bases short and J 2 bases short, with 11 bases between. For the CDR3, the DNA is TGTGCCAGCAGGTACAGGGAGGCCTACGAGCAGTACTTC. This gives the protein CASRYREAYEQYF.

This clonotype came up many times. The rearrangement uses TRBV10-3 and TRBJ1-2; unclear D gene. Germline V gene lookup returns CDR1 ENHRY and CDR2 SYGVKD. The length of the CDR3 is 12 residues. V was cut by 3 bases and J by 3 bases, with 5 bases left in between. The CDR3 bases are TGTGCCATCAGTGACGGATACTATGGCTACACCTTC. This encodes CAISDGYYGYTF.

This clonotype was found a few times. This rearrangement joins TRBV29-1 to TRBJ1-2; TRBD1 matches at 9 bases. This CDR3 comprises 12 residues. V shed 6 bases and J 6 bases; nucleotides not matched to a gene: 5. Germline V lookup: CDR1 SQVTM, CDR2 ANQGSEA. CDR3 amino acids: CSVLTGGDGYTF. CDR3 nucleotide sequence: TGCAGCGTGCTGACAGGGGGGGATGGCTACACCTTC.

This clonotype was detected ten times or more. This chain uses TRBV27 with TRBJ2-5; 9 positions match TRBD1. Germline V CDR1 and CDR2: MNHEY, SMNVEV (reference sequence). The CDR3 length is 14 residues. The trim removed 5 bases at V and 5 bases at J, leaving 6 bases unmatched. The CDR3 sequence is CASSKDRGMETQYF. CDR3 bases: TGTGCCAGCAGTAAAGACAGGGGGATGGAGACCCAGTACTTC.

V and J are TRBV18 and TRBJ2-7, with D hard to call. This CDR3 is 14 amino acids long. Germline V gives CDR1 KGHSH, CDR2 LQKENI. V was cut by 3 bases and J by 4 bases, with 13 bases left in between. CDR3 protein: CASSPRHSGYEQYF. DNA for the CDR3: TGTGCCAGCTCACCGAGACATAGTGGGTACGAGCAGTACTTC.

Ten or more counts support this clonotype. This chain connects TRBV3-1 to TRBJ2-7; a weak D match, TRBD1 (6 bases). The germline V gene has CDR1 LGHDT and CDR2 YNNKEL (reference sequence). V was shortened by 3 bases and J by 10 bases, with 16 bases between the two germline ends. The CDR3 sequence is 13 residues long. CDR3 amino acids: CASSHGQGLRQYF. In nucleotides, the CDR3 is TGTGCCAGCAGCCATGGTCAGGGGCTTCGACAGTACTTC.

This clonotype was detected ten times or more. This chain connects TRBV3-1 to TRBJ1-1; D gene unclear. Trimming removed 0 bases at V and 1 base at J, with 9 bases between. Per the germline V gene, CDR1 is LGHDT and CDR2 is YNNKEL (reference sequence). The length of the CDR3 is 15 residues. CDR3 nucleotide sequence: TGTGCCAGCAGCCAAGATTACGCCGCGAACACTGAAGCTTTCTTT. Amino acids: CASSQDYAANTEAFF.

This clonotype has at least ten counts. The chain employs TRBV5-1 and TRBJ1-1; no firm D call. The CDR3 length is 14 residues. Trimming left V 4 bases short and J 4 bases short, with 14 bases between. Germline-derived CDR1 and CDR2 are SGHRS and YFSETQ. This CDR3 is CASSPPLSSTEAFF. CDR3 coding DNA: TGCGCCAGCAGCCCGCCACTAAGTAGCACTGAAGCTTTCTTT.

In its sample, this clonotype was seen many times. Here the CDR3 DNA reads TGTGCCAGCAGTTTAGAAACAGGGGAAAGGAAAGCTTTCTTT. Residues: CASSLETGERKAFF. This chain uses TRBV12-3 or TRBV12-4 with TRBJ1-1, with 7 bases aligning to TRBD1. The CDR3 sequence is 14 residues long. The V and J ends lost 1 base and 9 bases, in that order; junction bases with no gene match: 8.

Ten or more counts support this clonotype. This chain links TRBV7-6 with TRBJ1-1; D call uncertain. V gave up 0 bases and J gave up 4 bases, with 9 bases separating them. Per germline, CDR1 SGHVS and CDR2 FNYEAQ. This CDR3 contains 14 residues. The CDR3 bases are TGTGCCAGCAGCTTAGCGCTACATAGCACTGAAGCTTTCTTT. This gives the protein CASSLALHSTEAFF.

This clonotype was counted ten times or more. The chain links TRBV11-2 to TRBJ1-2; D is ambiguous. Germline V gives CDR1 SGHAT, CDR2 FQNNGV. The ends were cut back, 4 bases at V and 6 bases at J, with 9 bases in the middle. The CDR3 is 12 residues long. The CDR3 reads CASSYQVDGYTF. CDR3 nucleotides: TGTGCCAGCAGCTACCAGGTGGATGGCTACACCTTC.

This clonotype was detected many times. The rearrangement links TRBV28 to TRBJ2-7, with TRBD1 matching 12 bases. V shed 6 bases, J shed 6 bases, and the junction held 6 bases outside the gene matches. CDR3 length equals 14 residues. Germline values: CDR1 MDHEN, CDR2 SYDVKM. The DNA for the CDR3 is TGTGCCAGCAGGGGGACAGGGGGCGACGTCGAGCAGTACTTC. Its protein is CASRGTGGDVEQYF.

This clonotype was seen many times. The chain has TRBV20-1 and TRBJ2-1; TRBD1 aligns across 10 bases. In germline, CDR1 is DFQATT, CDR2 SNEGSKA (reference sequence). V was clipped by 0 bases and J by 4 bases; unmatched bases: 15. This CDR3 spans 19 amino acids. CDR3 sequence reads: CSAREMTGGEGLIYNEQFF. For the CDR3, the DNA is TGCAGTGCTAGAGAAATGACAGGGGGCGAGGGGTTAATATACAATGAGCAGTTCTTC.

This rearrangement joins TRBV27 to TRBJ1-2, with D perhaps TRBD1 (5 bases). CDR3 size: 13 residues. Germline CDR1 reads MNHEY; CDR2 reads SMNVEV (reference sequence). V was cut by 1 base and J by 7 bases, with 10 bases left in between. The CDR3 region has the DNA TGTGCCAGCAGTTTATATGGGGCTGGTGGCTACACCTTC. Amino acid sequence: CASSLYGAGGYTF.

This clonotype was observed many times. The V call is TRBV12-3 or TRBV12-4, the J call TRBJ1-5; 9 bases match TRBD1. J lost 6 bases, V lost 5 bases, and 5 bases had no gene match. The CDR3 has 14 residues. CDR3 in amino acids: CASSRTGDGQPQHF. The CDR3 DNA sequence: TGTGCCAGCAGTCGGACAGGGGATGGTCAGCCCCAGCATTTT.